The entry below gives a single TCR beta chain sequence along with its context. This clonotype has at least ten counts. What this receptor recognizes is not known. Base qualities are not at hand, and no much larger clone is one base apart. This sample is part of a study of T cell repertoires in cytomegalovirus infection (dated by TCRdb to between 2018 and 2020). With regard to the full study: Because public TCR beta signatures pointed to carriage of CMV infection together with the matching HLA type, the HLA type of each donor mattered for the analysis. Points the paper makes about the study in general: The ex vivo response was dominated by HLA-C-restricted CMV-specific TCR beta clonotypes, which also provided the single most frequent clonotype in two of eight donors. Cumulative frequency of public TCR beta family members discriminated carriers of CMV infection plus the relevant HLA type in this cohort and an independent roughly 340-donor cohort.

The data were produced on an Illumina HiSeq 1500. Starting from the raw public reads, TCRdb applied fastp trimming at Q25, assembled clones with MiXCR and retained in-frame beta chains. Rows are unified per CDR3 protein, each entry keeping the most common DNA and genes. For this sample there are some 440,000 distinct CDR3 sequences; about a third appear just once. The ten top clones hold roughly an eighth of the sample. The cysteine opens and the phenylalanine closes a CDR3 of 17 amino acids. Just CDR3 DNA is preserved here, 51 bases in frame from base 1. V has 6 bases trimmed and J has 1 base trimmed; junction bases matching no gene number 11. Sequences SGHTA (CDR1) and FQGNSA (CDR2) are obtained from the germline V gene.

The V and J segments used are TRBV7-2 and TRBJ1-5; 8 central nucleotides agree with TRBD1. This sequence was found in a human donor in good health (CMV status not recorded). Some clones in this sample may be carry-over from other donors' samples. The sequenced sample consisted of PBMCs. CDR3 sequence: CASSLGQGIPSNQPQHF. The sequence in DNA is TGTGCCAGCAGTCTCGGACAGGGCATCCCGAGCAATCAGCCCCAGCATTTT.